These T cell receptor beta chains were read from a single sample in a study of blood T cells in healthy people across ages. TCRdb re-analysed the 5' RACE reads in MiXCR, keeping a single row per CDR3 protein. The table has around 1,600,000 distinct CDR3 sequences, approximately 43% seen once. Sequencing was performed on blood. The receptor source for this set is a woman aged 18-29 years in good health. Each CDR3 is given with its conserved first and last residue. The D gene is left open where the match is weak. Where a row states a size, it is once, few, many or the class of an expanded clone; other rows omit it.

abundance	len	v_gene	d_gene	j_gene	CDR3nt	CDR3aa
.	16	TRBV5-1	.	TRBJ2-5	TGCGCCAGCAGCTTGGGCGGTAGCGCCAACCAAGAGACCCAGTACTTC	CASSLGGSANQETQYF
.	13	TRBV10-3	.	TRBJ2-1	TGTGCCATCTTCATACAGGACGGTAATGAGCAGTTCTTC	CAIFIQDGNEQFF
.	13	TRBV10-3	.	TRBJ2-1	TGTGCCATCAGGACGGGGGACAGCAATGAGCAGTTCTTC	CAIRTGDSNEQFF
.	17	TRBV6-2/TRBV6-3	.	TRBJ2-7	TGTGCCAGCAGTTATACGGGTTTCAGAGCCATCACCTACGAGCAGTACTTC	CASSYTGFRAITYEQYF
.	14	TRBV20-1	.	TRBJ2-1	TGCAGTGCTTCAGCTACCTACCGCTACAATGAGCAGTTCTTC	CSASATYRYNEQFF
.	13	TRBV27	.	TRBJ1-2	TGTGCCAGCAGCGACCAGGGTAACTATGGCTACACCTTC	CASSDQGNYGYTF
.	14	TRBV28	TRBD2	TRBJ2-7	TGTGCCAGCCGTAGGGGCGGGAGCTCCTACGAGCAGTACTTC	CASRRGGSSYEQYF
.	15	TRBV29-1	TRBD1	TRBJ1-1	TGCAGCGTTGAAGGGGTACAGGGGATCGACACTGAAGCTTTCTTT	CSVEGVQGIDTEAFF
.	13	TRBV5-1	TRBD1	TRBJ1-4	TGCGCCAGCAATACAGGGGAGGATGGAAAACTGCTTTTT	CASNTGEDGKLLF
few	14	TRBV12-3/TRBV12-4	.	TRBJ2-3	TGTGCCAGCAGTTTACCCTTCAGCACAGATACGCAGTATTTT	CASSLPFSTDTQYF
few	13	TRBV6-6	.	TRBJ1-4	TGTGCCAGCAGTTCGGCAGGGCATGAAAAACTGTTTTTT	CASSSAGHEKLFF
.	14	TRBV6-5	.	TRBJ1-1	TGTGCCAGCAGTCGATTCGGAAGTGGCACTGAAGCTTTCTTT	CASSRFGSGTEAFF
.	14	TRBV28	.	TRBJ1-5	TGTGCCAGCAGTCGTAGACAGTGGGATCAGCCCCAGCATTTT	CASSRRQWDQPQHF
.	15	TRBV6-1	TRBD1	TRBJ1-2	TGTGCCAGCACCCAAAGGACGGGACAGGACTATGGCTACACCTTC	CASTQRTGQDYGYTF
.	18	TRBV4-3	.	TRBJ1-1	TGCGCCAGCAGCCAAGTGGTTGGTCAGGGGTTAATTGGCACTGAAGCTTTCTTT	CASSQVVGQGLIGTEAFF
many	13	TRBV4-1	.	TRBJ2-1	TGCGCCAGCAGCCAAGACACCGGCAATGAGCAGTTCTTC	CASSQDTGNEQFF
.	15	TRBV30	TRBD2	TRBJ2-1	TGTGCCTGGAGTGTAGAGGCGGGAGGCTTCAATGAGCAGTTCTTC	CAWSVEAGGFNEQFF
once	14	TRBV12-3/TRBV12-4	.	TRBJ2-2	TGTGCCAGCAGTAGGGTAGAAAACACCGGGGAGCTGTTTTTT	CASSRVENTGELFF
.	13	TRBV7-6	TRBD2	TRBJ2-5	TGTGCCAGCAGCCCCGGGGGGGTCAAAGAGCAGTACTTC	CASSPGGVKEQYF
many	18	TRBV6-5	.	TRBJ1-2	TGTGCCAGCAGTTACTCGACCCCTACCGGGGACGCCGACTATGGCTACACCTTC	CASSYSTPTGDADYGYTF
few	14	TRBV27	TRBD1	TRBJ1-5	TGTGCCAGCAGTCCCGGGACAGGGGGCGCGACCCAGCATTTT	CASSPGTGGATQHF
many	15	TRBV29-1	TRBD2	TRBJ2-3	TGCAGCGTTTGGGGGGGGACTAGCGGAACAGATACGCAGTATTTT	CSVWGGTSGTDTQYF
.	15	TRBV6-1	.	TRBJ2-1	TGTGCCAGTCTAAATCGGTTCTATTACTACAATGAGCAGTTCTTC	CASLNRFYYYNEQFF
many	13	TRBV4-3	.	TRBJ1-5	TGCGCCAGCAGCCAAGATCGGAAGCAGCCCCAGCATTTT	CASSQDRKQPQHF
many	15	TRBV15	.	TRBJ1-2	TGTGCCACCAGCAGAGATTTGCCACGAGACTATGGCTACACCTTC	CATSRDLPRDYGYTF
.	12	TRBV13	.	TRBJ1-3	TGTGCCAGCAGTGAGGGTCGAAACACCATATATTTT	CASSEGRNTIYF
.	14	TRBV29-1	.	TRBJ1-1	TGCAGCGGATGGGACACCCTCCTAAACACTGAAGCTTTCTTT	CSGWDTLLNTEAFF
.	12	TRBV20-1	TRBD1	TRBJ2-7	TGCAGTGCTAGTCGACAGGGCTACGAGCAGTACTTC	CSASRQGYEQYF
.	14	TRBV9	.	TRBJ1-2	TGTGCCAGCAGCGTAGAGAACAGCCCCTATGGCTACACCTTC	CASSVENSPYGYTF
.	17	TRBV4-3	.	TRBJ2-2	TGCGCCAGCAGCCAAGATTTAGGCGAGTATTCCACCGGGGAGCTGTTTTTT	CASSQDLGEYSTGELFF
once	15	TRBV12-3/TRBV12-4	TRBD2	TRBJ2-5	TGTGCCAGCAGTACCGTGGGGGGGAGTCACAATGAGCAGTACTTC	CASSTVGGSHNEQYF
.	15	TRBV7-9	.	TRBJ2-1	TGTGCCAGCAGCTTAAAAGGCAGAGAAGGTAGTGAGCAGTTCTTC	CASSLKGREGSEQFF
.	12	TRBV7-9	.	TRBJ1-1	TGTGCCAGCAGGCTGCTAAACACTGAAGCTTTCTTT	CASRLLNTEAFF
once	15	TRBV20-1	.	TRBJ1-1	TGCAGTGCTAGAGATCTTTGGGGTGGAGGCACTGAAGCTTTCTTT	CSARDLWGGGTEAFF
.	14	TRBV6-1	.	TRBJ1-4	TGTGCCAGCAGTGAGCAGCTAACTAGTGAAAAACTGTTTTTT	CASSEQLTSEKLFF
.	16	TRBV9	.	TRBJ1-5	TGTGCCAGCAGCGTAGGTCAGGGCGCGGACAATCAGCCCCAGCATTTT	CASSVGQGADNQPQHF
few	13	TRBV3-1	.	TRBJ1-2	TGTGCCAGCAGCGGTCGGGGGGGCTATGGCTACACCTTC	CASSGRGGYGYTF
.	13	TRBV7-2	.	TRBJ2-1	TGTGCCAGCAGGCAATGGATCTTTGATGAGCAGTTCTTC	CASRQWIFDEQFF
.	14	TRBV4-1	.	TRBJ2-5	TGCGCCAGCAGTCTCATGGGGGTTAGGGAGACCCAGTACTTC	CASSLMGVRETQYF
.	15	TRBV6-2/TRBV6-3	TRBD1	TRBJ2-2	TGTGCCAGCAGACTAAACTCAGGGGGCACCGGGGAGCTGTTTTTT	CASRLNSGGTGELFF
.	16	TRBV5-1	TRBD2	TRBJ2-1	TGCGCCAGCAGCCCAGAGTTAGCGGGGGGCCCCAATGAGCAGTTCTTC	CASSPELAGGPNEQFF
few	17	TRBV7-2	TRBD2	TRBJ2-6	TGTGCCAGCAGCTTTATACTAGCGCACTCTGGGGCCAACGTCCTGACTTTC	CASSFILAHSGANVLTF
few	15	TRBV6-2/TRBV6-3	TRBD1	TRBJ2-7	TGTGCCAGCAGTTACTCGACAGGGGCGCAGTACGAGCAGTACTTC	CASSYSTGAQYEQYF
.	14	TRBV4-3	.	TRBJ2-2	TGCGCCAGCAGCCAAGGGTTAATCACCGGGGAGCTGTTTTTT	CASSQGLITGELFF
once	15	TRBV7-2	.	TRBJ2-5	TGTGCCAGCAGCTTAGAGTGGACTGGAAAAGAGACCCAGTACTTC	CASSLEWTGKETQYF
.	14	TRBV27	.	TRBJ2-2	TGTGCCAGCAGTTTCGGCAGGGGAACCGGGGAGCTGTTTTTT	CASSFGRGTGELFF
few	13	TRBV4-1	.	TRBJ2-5	TGCGCCAGCAGCCTTAGTTTTCGAGAGACCCAGTACTTC	CASSLSFRETQYF
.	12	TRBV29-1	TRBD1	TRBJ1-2	TGCAGCGTGGCAGGGGGCTGGCGTGGCTACACCTTC	CSVAGGWRGYTF
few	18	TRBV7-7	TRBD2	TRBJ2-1	TGTGCTAGCAGCCTACTCCCCACTAGCGGGACCCTTCTGGTTGAGCAGTTCTTC	CASSLLPTSGTLLVEQFF
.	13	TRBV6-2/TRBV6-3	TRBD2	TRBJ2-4	TGTGCCAGCAAATCTAGCGGGGGCAACATTCAGTACTTC	CASKSSGGNIQYF
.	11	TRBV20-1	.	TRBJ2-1	TGCAGTGCTAGATACGGAAATGAGCAGTTCTTC	CSARYGNEQFF
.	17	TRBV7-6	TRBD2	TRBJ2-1	TGTGCCAGCAGCTTAGTTCTAGCGGGGGGGCCTACGGATGAGCAGTTCTTC	CASSLVLAGGPTDEQFF
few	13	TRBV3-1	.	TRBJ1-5	TGTGCCAGCAGGCAACATAGCAATCAGCCCCAGCATTTT	CASRQHSNQPQHF